These 15 T cell receptor beta chains originate from one sample sequenced in a study of T cells in Graves' hyperthyroidism and ophthalmopathy. Amplification targeted TCR beta CDR3 regions from RNA transcripts. The HTBI primer set drove a first-round RT-PCR of the TCR CDR3. TCRdb used MiXCR to reprocess the multiplex PCR reads, holding one entry per CDR3 protein. The sample records 480,000 or so distinct CDR3 sequences, roughly 14% being singletons. The sequencing input was blood. All receptors derive from a woman between 18 and 29 years old with Graves' hyperthyroidism.

This clonotype was seen many times. Written as DNA, the CDR3 is TGTGCCAGCTCACCACCGGCGCGTATCCTTTACGGGGAGCTGTTTTTT. It encodes CASSPPARILYGELFF. V usage is TRBV18 and J usage is TRBJ2-2; D remains unclear. CDR3 length: 16 amino acids. The germline CDR1 and CDR2 sequences are KGHSH and LQKENI. With 0 bases removed from V and 7 bases from J, the gap between germline ends came to 15 bases. Based on the CDR3 plus reference TRBV18 and TRBJ2-2, the full variable domain is NAGVMQNPRHLVRRRGQEARLRCSPMKGHSHVYWYRQLPEEGLKFMVYLQKENIIDESGMPKERFSAEFPKEGPSILRIQQVVRGDSAAYFCASSPPARILYGELFFGEGSRLTVL.

There are many counts of this clonotype. The chain combines TRBV7-3 with TRBJ2-1; D remains unclear. Germline lookup yields CDR1 SGHTA and CDR2 FQGTGA. CDR3 length equals 11 residues. V lost 2 bases, J lost 12 bases, and 8 bases lay in between. The CDR3 DNA reads TGTGCCAGCAGCTTATCCGGGCGGCAGTTCTTC. Encoded protein: CASSLSGRQFF.

In this sample, this clonotype turned up many times. The chain has TRBV5-4 and TRBJ2-3; D is perhaps TRBD2 (5 bases). V was trimmed by 0 bases and J by 4 bases, leaving 9 bases between them. The germline V gene encodes CDR1 SGHNT and CDR2 YYREEE (reference sequence). This CDR3 has 14 residues. The CDR3 loop reads CASSLGAGADTQYF. The CDR3 region has the DNA TGTGCCAGCAGCTTGGGGGCGGGCGCAGATACGCAGTATTTT.

This clonotype was seen only a few times. The CDR3 sequence is CASSQVDEQYF. CDR3 sequence (DNA): TGTGCCAGCAGCCAAGTTGACGAGCAGTACTTC. This sequence joins TRBV3-1 and TRBJ2-7; D unresolved. V gave up 1 base and J gave up 5 bases, with 3 bases separating them. The germline gives CDR1 LGHDT, CDR2 YNNKEL (reference sequence). This CDR3 is 11 amino acids long.

Details on this clonotype: A single base separates this from a much larger clone, so it may be a read error. This rearrangement joins TRBV30 to TRBJ1-1, with D uncertain. This CDR3 region has 14 residues. CDR1 is GTSNPN, CDR2 SVGIG, per germline (reference sequence). The germline V and J ends were trimmed by 5 bases and 1 base, with 14 bases remaining between them. The CDR3 here is CAWAVTKGNTEAFF. The DNA of the CDR3 is TGTGCCTGGGCAGTCACAAAGGGGAACACTGAAGCTTTCTTT.

This clonotype turned up a few times. The V gene is TRBV4-1, the J gene TRBJ1-5; perhaps TRBD1 as D (5 bases). The germline gives CDR1 MGHRA, CDR2 YSYEKL. V gave up 2 bases and J gave up 7 bases, with 12 bases separating them. The CDR3 length is 14 residues. As DNA, the CDR3 is TGCGCCAGCAGCCAACAGGGACTCGCACAGCCCCAGCATTTT. Its translation: CASSQQGLAQPQHF.

This clonotype was seen more than once but under ten times. The chain couples TRBV20-1 to TRBJ1-2; no clear D gene. Germline V lookup: CDR1 DFQATT, CDR2 SNEGSKA (reference sequence). CDR3 length equals 12 residues. The ends were cut back, 3 bases at V and 3 bases at J, with 8 bases in the middle. CDR3 bases: TGCAGTGCTAGGCCCGGGGACTATGGCTACACCTTC. Its protein is CSARPGDYGYTF.

The chain carries TRBV20-1 and TRBJ2-5; TRBD2 matches at 10 bases. CDR1 is DFQATT and CDR2 is SNEGSKA in the germline V gene (reference sequence). The CDR3 loop spans 13 amino acids. The V gene end was trimmed by 6 bases and the J gene end by 5 bases; junction bases not matched to a gene: 6. This chain's CDR3 is CSATWTSGETQYF. CDR3 DNA: TGCAGTGCCACTTGGACTAGCGGCGAGACCCAGTACTTC.

This clonotype was recorded at least ten times. V is TRBV30 and J is TRBJ2-7; 8 positions agree with TRBD1. The junction had 7 bases not matched to a gene; V was cut back by 1 base and J by 5 bases. Looked up from germline, CDR1 is GTSNPN and CDR2 is SVGIG (reference sequence). The CDR3 extends over 14 amino acids. The CDR3 sequence is CAWSGRQGFDEQYF. The DNA for the CDR3 is TGTGCCTGGAGTGGAAGACAGGGGTTCGACGAGCAGTACTTC. The variable domain in full, with the rest retrieved from reference TRBV30 and TRBJ2-7, is SQTIHQWPATLVQPVGSPLSLECTVEGTSNPNLYWYRQAAGRGLQLLFYSVGIGQISSEVPQNLSASRPQDRQFILSSKKLLLSDSGFYLCAWSGRQGFDEQYFGPGTRLTVT.

The rearrangement links TRBV12-3 or TRBV12-4 to TRBJ1-2; no firm D call. V lost 5 bases to trimming and J lost 2 bases, with 18 bases between them. The CDR3 length is 16 residues. CDR3 sequence (DNA): TGTGCCAGCAGTACTTCCGAGACCATGAGGAACTATGGCTACACCTTC. As protein: CASSTSETMRNYGYTF.

On this clonotype itself: A much larger clone sits a single nucleotide away, making a read error possible. This chain links TRBV11-2 with TRBJ1-2; a weak D match, TRBD1 (5 bases). The CDR3 is made up of 17 amino acids. Germline V lookup: CDR1 SGHAT, CDR2 FQNNGV. The V gene lost 5 bases and the J gene lost 8 bases, with 27 bases spanning the gap. CDR3 coding DNA: TGTGCCAGCAGCCGAGGTTGGGACCGGGCGAGAATCGAGGGCTACACCTTC. Amino acid sequence: CASSRGWDRARIEGYTF.

The sample holds many counts of this clonotype. The genes are TRBV11-2 and TRBJ2-7; 8 nucleotides align to TRBD2. The trim removed 1 base at V and 4 bases at J, leaving 6 bases unmatched. This CDR3 contains 15 residues. CDR1 and CDR2 (germline): SGHAT, FQNNGV. This CDR3 reads CASSLVSGGPYEQYV. The CDR3 DNA sequence: TGTGCCAGCAGCTTAGTTTCGGGAGGGCCATACGAGCAGTACGTC.

In this sample, this clonotype turned up many times. The gene calls are TRBV20-1 and TRBJ2-7; maybe TRBD1 (5 bases). The germline gives CDR1 DFQATT, CDR2 SNEGSKA (reference sequence). Trimming removed 2 bases at V and 5 bases at J, with 16 bases between. This CDR3 has 14 residues. The CDR3, as DNA: TGCAGTGCTAGAACCTTAGACAGTATTAACGAGCAGTACTTC. Protein: CSARTLDSINEQYF.

DNA of the CDR3: TGTGCCAGCAGCCTTTCCTACTTGGATTTAGCGCAGTATTTT. It yields the protein CASSLSYLDLAQYF. The rearrangement joins TRBV2 to TRBJ2-3; D ambiguous. The CDR3 spans 14 residues. Trimming took off 6 bases at V and 10 bases at J, with 20 bases between the two ends. CDR1 is SNHLY, CDR2 FYNNEI, per germline.

This clonotype was observed many times. V gene TRBV20-1 combines with J gene TRBJ2-7, with 8 positions matching TRBD1. J was trimmed by 3 bases and V by 5 bases; bases with no gene match: 6. Germline V gives CDR1 DFQATT, CDR2 SNEGSKA (reference sequence). This CDR3 region has 13 residues. The CDR3 reads CSALGQGRYEQYF. CDR3 DNA sequence: TGCAGTGCTCTCGGACAGGGACGCTACGAGCAGTACTTC.